This TCR beta chain was identified during a study of response to subunit inactivated influenza vaccine. A single record per CDR3 protein comes from TCRdb applying MiXCR to the RT-PCR reads. This sample has about 540,000 distinct CDR3 sequences; approximately 20% occur once, and the top ten carry around 2.8%. This clonotype has just a few counts. V gave up 6 bases and J gave up 5 bases, with 13 bases separating them. There are 14 residues in the CDR3. The sample was also reused in another study, on T cells expressing NK-cell markers. According to that study: With UMIs, 5'RACE template switching was used to make TCR beta cDNA. NKG2C+ dominant clonotypes from about 6 donors made up roughly 1.0-7.0% of CD8+ T cells.

This chain uses TRBV12-3 or TRBV12-4 with TRBJ2-2; no definite D call. Material: CD4+ T cells sorted from PBMCs, obtained 11 to 12 days after vaccination. The TCR comes from a man in his fifties who received an inactivated influenza vaccine. In nucleotides, the CDR3 is TGTGCCAGCAGCCCGTACAGTCGAACCGGGGAGCTGTTTTTT. It is translated as CASSPYSRTGELFF.